This T cell receptor (beta chain) was retrieved from a study of blood T cells in healthy people across ages (dated by TCRdb to between 2014 and 2017). Turning to the overall study: In model experiments, template switching captured about one uniquely barcoded TCR beta cDNA molecule for every two T cells. Two additional independent replicas of 1 million unique cDNA reads from the same blood draw were analyzed for two donors (one aged 18 to 30 and one aged 80 or older). To track age-related changes in TCR beta repertoire diversity, the study relied on deep sequencing normalized with unique cDNA molecular identifiers. Four age groups were formed from the donors: young (average approximately 15 years), middle-aged (approximately 39), aged (about 62) and long-lived (roughly 81). Donors of different ages were randomly distributed across sequencing lanes to avoid experimental bias. Results and caveats for the whole study, not just this receptor: Observed TCR beta diversity per million T cells fell roughly linearly with age, and a significant reduction was already apparent by age around 39. Estimates of total diversity based on one million sequenced T cells were regarded as lower bounds and as underestimates. Compared with the aged group, the long-lived group had more naive CD4+ T cells, fewer expanded clones and increased TCR diversity, suggesting age selection. Because profiling used bulk unsorted PBMCs, naive and antigen-experienced compartments could not be compared conclusively. The percentage of naive T cells measured by flow cytometry correlated strongly with observed TCR beta diversity. Because the CMV infection status of the donors was unknown, age-related changes in expanded clonotypes may potentially have been confounded.

From the cysteine up to the phenylalanine, the CDR3 has a length of 14 residues. Just the 42-base CDR3 DNA is kept, in frame starting at base 1. V loses 5 bases of germline sequence and J loses 0 bases, and the interval between the two ends is 9 bases. The germline V gene sets CDR1 to SGHTA and CDR2 to FQGNSA. The donors were about 40 Caucasian individuals from Russia, aged roughly 6 to 100 years, who were systemically healthy. Each donor gave 9 to 10 milliliters of peripheral blood, collected into EDTA-treated Vacutainer tubes. Ficoll-Paque density-gradient centrifugation was used to isolate PBMCs, with at least 7 million per sample. Trizol reagent was used to extract total RNA from the PBMCs, yielding at least 6 micrograms per sample. For every donor, an aliquot of PBMCs went through flow cytometry to measure the percentages of naive CD45RAhigh/CD27high T cells. Library preparation was by 5' RACE. TCRdb shows the sequencer as Illumina HiSeq 2500. A second about 6 to 11 cycle PCR used a sample-barcoded 5' primer and a J-beta primer mix. A template-switch 5' adaptor carrying 12 random nucleotides introduced a unique molecular identifier onto each TCR beta cDNA molecule. Each sample yielded at least 3 million CDR3-containing paired-end reads. All of the RNA was converted into first-strand cDNA using the Mint cDNA synthesis kit, with a TRBC-specific oligonucleotide serving as the primer. Following uracil-DNA glycosylase treatment, a first 18-cycle PCR with universal primers M1SS and BC2_uni_R was performed on all cDNA. The authors' analysis ran thus. Normalization of each sample was performed by random selection of 1 million high-quality reads, each carrying a distinct molecular identifier. Reads with shared molecular identifiers were discarded instead of being binned into consensus sequences. MiTCR, set to a Q25 quality threshold and the strictest error-elimination algorithm, was used for CDR3 identification, clonotype clustering and error correction. A nonparametric unseen species model with Euler transformation was used to estimate a lower bound on total TCR beta diversity. The raw public data were reprocessed by TCRdb itself: fastp quality trimming at Q25, MiXCR clonotype calling, in-frame beta chains only. Each entry merges the rows of one CDR3 protein and shows their most common DNA and genes. Here the V and J calls rest on TCRdb's processing, not on the authors' analysis. The sample has about a million distinct CDR3 sequences on record, roughly 51% of them singletons. 20% to 25% of the sample comes from the top ten.

Concerning this clonotype: Its antigen is unknown. One base away there is no much larger clone; base qualities are not given.

Here the chain combines TRBV7-2 and TRBJ2-3; the D gene remains uncertain. This TCR was sampled from a woman aged 55-70 years in good health. The sequencing sample was made of blood. The CDR3 corresponds to CASSSLPSTDTQYF. The DNA is TGTGCCAGCAGCAGCCTCCCCAGCACAGATACGCAGTATTTT.